The 8 T cell receptor beta chains given below trace back to one sample, sequenced in a study of human T cells and chemical hapten exposure. The time point here: patch test 1, 2 weeks after DPC sensitization. The treatment here: therapeutic diphenylcyclopropenone sensitization with weekly scalp DPC. TCRdb reprocessed the RACE reads with MiXCR, giving one entry per CDR3 protein. Of around 74,000 distinct CDR3 sequences listed, more than 30% are singletons. This specimen was whole blood, taken in connection with sensitization to the hapten diphenylcyclopropenone (DPC). These receptors all stem from a man in his forties with alopecia areata. Some clones in this sample may be carry-over from other donors' samples.

The chain links TRBV20-1 to TRBJ2-7; D is possibly TRBD2 (5 bases). There are 13 residues in the CDR3. Germline-derived CDR1 and CDR2 are DFQATT and SNEGSKA (reference sequence). Trimming shortened V by 5 bases and J by 5 bases, and 16 bases separated the two germline ends. The CDR3 nucleotides are TGCAGTGCTGGGGTGGAGGTGGAGAACGAGCAGTACTTC. It yields the protein CSAGVEVENEQYF.

This rearrangement joins TRBV18 to TRBJ1-1; D remains unclear. The CDR3 is 13 amino acids. Germline V gene sequence: CDR1 KGHSH, CDR2 LQKENI. Deletions cut 3 bases from V and 4 bases from J, with 9 bases between. This CDR3 is CASSPGSFTEAFF. CDR3 nucleotides: TGTGCCAGCTCACCTGGATCCTTCACTGAAGCTTTCTTT. Using reference TRBV18 and TRBJ1-1 for the parts outside the CDR3, the full variable domain is NAGVMQNPRHLVRRRGQEARLRCSPMKGHSHVYWYRQLPEEGLKFMVYLQKENIIDESGMPKERFSAEFPKEGPSILRIQQVVRGDSAAYFCASSPGSFTEAFFGQGTRLTVV.

V gene TRBV13 combines with J gene TRBJ2-7, with 10 bases identical to TRBD2. Germline CDR1 reads PRHDT; CDR2 reads FYEKMQ (reference sequence). J was trimmed by 3 bases and V by 5 bases; bases with no gene match: 10. CDR3 size: 16 residues. For the CDR3, the DNA is TGTGCCAGCAGCGCCGCTCTAGCGGGAGTTGTCTACGAGCAGTACTTC. Encoded protein: CASSAALAGVVYEQYF.

The CDR3 spells CASSDLGLAGVYEQYF. The CDR3 DNA is TGTGCCAGCAGTGACCTAGGACTAGCGGGAGTATACGAGCAGTACTTC. The rearrangement joins TRBV6-6 to TRBJ2-7, with 13 bases aligning to TRBD2. J was trimmed by 4 bases and V by 5 bases; bases with no gene match: 8. CDR1 and CDR2 from the germline V gene are MNHNY and SVGAGI (reference sequence). CDR3 length equals 16 residues.

Only a few counts were recorded for this clonotype. The chain recombines TRBV2 with TRBJ2-7; D may be TRBD1 (5 bases). V dropped 2 bases and J dropped 4 bases, with 15 bases sitting between them. Germline loops: CDR1 SNHLY, CDR2 FYNNEI. This CDR3 spans 15 amino acids. The CDR3: CASSERAAPGYEQYF. In DNA, the CDR3 is TGTGCCAGCAGTGAAAGGGCGGCCCCAGGGTACGAGCAGTACTTC.

The chain employs TRBV3-1 and TRBJ1-5; D not certain. This CDR3 has 13 residues. Looked up from germline, CDR1 is LGHDT and CDR2 is YNNKEL (reference sequence). Trimming removed 4 bases at V and 5 bases at J, with 9 bases between. CDR3 sequence (DNA): TGTGCCAGCAGCCCCGACCCCGATCAGCCCCAGCATTTT. Its protein product is CASSPDPDQPQHF.

This clonotype was counted a few times. J is TRBJ2-7 and V is TRBV5-1; D is unclear. Germline V gene data show CDR1 as SGHRS and CDR2 as YFSETQ. The CDR3 consists of 17 residues. Trimming shortened V by 0 bases and J by 2 bases, and 18 bases separated the two germline ends. The CDR3 nucleotides read TGCGCCAGCAGCTTGGATCCTAACAGTAGACGGACCTACGAGCAGTACTTC. Residues: CASSLDPNSRRTYEQYF.

This clonotype appeared a few times. As DNA, the CDR3 is TGTGCCAGCAGTTCATCCTCCGGGACAGGCCCTTTCCTCGCAGGCTACACCTTC. Residues: CASSSSSGTGPFLAGYTF. This chain links TRBV28 with TRBJ1-2, with 8 positions matching TRBD1. Trimming removed 4 bases from V and 8 bases from J; junction bases left unmatched: 21. This CDR3 is built from 18 residues. Germline CDR1 is MDHEN and CDR2 is SYDVKM.